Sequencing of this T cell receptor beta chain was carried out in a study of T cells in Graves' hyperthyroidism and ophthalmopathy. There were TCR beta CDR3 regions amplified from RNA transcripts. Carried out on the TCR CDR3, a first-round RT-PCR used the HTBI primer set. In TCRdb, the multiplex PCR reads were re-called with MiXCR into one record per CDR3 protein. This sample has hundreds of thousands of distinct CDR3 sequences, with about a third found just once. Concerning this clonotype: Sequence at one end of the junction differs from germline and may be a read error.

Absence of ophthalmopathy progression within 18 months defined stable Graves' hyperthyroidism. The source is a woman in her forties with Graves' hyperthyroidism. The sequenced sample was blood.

The CDR3 region is CATSDGLAGLGELFF. The CDR3 coding sequence is TGTGCCACCAGTGATGGACTAGCGGGTCTCGGGGAGCTGTTTTTT. The gene calls are TRBV10-3 and TRBJ2-2, with 11 bases lining up with TRBD2. The CDR3 runs to 15 residues. CDR1 ENHRY and CDR2 SYGVKD come from the germline V gene.